This TCR beta chain is drawn from a study of blood T cell repertoires in COVID-19. Turning to the study itself: The samples span acute and convalescent COVID-19 from the United States, Italy and Spain. In each case, the material was cDNA or gDNA derived from T cells, B-cell-depleted T cells, or PBMCs.

Only in-frame clones appear in the TCRdb table, and some are missing; sequencing was by immunoSEQ multiplex PCR. The data contain a few hundred thousand clones, 80% to 90% of them seen just once; the ten biggest clones take up about 2.9%. This CDR3 comprises 13 residues. Germline-derived CDR1 and CDR2 are MDHEN and SYDVKM. Points on this clone: A junction boundary mismatches the germline segment, possibly from a read error.

Everyone who took part was roughly 18 to 90 years old, and they came from about two dozen US areas. The gene calls are TRBV28 and TRBJ2-7; 9 bases agree with TRBD2. The TCR was taken from a woman between 40 and 55 years old who had been exposed to COVID-19. The material sequenced was PBMCs or T cells enriched from blood (not recorded which). CDR3 sequence reads: CASSSGVPYELYF. Written as DNA, the CDR3 is TGTGCCAGCTCTAGCGGGGTCCCCTACGAGCTGTACTTC. The whole variable domain, filled in from reference TRBV28 and TRBJ2-7, reads DVKVTQSSRYLVKRTGEKVFLECVQDMDHENMFWYRQDPGLGLRLIYFSYDVKMKEKGDIPEGYSVSREKKERFSLILESASTNQTSMYLCASSSGVPYELYFGPGTRLTVT.